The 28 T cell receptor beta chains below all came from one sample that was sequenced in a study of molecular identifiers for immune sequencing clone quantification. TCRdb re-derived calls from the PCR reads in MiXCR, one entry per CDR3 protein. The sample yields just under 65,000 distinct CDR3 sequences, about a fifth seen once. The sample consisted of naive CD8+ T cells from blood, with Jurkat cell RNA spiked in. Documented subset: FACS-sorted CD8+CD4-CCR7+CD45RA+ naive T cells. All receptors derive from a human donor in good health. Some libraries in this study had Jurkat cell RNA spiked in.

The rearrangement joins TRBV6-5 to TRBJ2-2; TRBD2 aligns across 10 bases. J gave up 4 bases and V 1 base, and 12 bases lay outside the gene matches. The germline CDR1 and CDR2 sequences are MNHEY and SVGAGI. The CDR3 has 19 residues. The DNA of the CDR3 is TGTGCCAGCAGTTACTTTCTAGCGGGAGTATGGTTCGCCACCGGGGAGCTGTTTTTT. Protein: CASSYFLAGVWFATGELFF.

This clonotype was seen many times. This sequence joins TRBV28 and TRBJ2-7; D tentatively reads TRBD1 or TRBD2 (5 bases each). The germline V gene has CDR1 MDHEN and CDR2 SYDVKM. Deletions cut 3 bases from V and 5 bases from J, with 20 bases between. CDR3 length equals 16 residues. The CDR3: CASSFVPGTLRDEQYF. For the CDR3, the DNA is TGTGCCAGCAGTTTCGTGCCAGGGACCCTCCGGGACGAGCAGTACTTC. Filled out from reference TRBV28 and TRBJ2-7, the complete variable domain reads DVKVTQSSRYLVKRTGEKVFLECVQDMDHENMFWYRQDPGLGLRLIYFSYDVKMKEKGDIPEGYSVSREKKERFSLILESASTNQTSMYLCASSFVPGTLRDEQYFGPGTRLTVT.

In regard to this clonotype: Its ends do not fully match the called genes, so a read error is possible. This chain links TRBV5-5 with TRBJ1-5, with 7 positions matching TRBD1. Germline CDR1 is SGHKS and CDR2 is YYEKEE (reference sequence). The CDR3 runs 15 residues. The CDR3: CASGLGTVSNQPQHF. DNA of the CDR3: TGTGCCAGCGGCTTGGGGACAGTGAGCAATCAGCCCCAGCATTTT.

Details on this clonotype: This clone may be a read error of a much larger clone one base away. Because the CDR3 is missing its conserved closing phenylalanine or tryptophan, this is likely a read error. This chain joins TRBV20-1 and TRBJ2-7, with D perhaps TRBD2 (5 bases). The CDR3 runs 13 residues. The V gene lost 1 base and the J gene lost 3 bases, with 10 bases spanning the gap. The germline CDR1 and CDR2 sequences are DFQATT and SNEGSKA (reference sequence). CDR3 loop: CSARVAAGYEQYL. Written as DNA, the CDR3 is TGCAGTGCTAGAGTGGCGGCGGGCTACGAGCAGTACCTC.

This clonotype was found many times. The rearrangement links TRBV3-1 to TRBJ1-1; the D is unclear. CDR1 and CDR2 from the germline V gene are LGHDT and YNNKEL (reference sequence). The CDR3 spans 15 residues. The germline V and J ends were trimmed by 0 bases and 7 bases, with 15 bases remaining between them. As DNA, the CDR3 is TGTGCCAGCAGCCAAGACCTGGGAGGCCTGGGTGAAGCTTTCTTT. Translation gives CASSQDLGGLGEAFF.

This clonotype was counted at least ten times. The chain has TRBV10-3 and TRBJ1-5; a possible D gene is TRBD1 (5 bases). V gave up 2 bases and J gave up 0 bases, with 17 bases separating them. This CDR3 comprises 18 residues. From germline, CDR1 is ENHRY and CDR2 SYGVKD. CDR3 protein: CAISETGRTPYSNQPQHF. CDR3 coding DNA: TGTGCCATCAGTGAGACGGGACGGACCCCTTATAGCAATCAGCCCCAGCATTTT.

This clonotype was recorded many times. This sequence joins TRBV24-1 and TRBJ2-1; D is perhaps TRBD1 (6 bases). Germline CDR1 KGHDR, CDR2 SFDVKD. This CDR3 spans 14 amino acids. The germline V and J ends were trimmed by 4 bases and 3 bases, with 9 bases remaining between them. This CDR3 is CATSEQGSYNEQFF. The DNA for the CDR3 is TGTGCCACCAGTGAACAGGGTAGCTACAATGAGCAGTTCTTC.

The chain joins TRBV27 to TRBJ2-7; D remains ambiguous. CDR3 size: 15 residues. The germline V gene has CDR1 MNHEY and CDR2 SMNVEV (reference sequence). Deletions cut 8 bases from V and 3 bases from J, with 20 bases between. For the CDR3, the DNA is TGTGCCAGCCGGCCAAGGGCTCAACCGGTCTACGAGCAGTACTTC. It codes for CASRPRAQPVYEQYF.

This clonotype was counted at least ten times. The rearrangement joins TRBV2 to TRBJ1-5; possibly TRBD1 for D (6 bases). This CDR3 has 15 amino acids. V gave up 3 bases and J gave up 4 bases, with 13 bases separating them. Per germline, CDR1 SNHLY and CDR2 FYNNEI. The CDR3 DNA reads TGTGCCAGCAGTGAGAGGGCAGGGGAGAATCAGCCCCAGCATTTT. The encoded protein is CASSERAGENQPQHF.

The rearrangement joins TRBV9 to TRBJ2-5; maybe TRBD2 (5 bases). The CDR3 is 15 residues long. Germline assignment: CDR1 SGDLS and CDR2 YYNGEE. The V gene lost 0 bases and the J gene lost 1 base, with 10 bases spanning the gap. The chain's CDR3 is CASSVVAGIQETQYF. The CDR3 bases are TGTGCCAGCAGCGTAGTGGCGGGCATCCAAGAGACCCAGTACTTC.

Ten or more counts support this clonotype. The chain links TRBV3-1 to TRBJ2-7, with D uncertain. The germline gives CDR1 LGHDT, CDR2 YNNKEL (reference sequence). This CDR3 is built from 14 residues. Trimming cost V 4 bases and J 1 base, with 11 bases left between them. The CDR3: CASSPTSESYEQYF. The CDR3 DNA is TGTGCCAGCAGCCCGACCTCGGAGTCCTACGAGCAGTACTTC.

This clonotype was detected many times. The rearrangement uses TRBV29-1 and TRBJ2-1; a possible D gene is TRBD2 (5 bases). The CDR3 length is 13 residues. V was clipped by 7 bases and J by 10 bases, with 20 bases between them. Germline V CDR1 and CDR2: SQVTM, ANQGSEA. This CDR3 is CSAAAGGLLEQFF. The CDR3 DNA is TGCAGCGCGGCGGCTGGAGGCTTACTCGAGCAGTTCTTC.

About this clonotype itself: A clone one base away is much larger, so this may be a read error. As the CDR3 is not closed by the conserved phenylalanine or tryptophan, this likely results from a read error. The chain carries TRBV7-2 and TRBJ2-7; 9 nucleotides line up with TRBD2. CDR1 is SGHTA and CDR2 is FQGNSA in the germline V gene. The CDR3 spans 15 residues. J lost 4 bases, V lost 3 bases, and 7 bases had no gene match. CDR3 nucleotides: TGTGCCAGCAGCTTTCTAGCGGGGCTCACGTACGAGCAGTACTCC. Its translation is CASSFLAGLTYEQYS.

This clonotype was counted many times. CDR3 bases: TGTGCCAGCAGCTTAGTTGGGGGTGAAGGCTACACCTTC. It encodes CASSLVGGEGYTF. The V and J genes are TRBV7-9 and TRBJ1-2; perhaps TRBD1 as D (5 bases). Per the germline V gene, CDR1 is SEHNR and CDR2 is FQNEAQ (reference sequence). V gave up 1 base and J gave up 8 bases, with 11 bases separating them. CDR3 size: 13 residues.

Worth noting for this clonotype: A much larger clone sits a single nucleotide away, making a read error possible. The chain's CDR3 is CASSATGSGANVLTF. CDR3 sequence (DNA): TGTGCCAGCAGTGCGACAGGCTCTGGGGCCAACGTCCTGACTTTC. The V gene is TRBV12-3 or TRBV12-4, the J gene TRBJ2-6; a weak D match, TRBD1 (6 bases). The CDR3 is made up of 15 amino acids. V gave up 5 bases and J gave up 0 bases, with 8 bases separating them.

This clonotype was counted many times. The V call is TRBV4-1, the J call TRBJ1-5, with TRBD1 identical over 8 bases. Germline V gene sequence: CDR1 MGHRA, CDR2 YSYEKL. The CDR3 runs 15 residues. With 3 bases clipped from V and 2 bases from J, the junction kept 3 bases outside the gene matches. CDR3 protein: CASSHAQGGNQPQHF. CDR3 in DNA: TGCGCCAGCAGCCACGCACAGGGGGGCAATCAGCCCCAGCATTTT.

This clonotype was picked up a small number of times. In DNA form, the CDR3 reads TGTGCCAGCAGCGTGAACACTCGGTCCTACGAGCAGTACTTC. The encoded protein is CASSVNTRSYEQYF. The chain carries TRBV5-4 and TRBJ2-7; unclear D gene. Germline V gene lookup returns CDR1 SGHNT and CDR2 YYREEE (reference sequence). The CDR3 spans 14 residues. V dropped 4 bases and J dropped 1 base, with 12 bases sitting between them.

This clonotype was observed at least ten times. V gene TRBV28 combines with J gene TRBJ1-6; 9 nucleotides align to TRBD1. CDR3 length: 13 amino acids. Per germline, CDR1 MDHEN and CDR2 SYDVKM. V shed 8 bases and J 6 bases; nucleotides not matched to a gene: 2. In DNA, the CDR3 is TGTGCCAGCCTGGACAGGGGTAATTCACCCCTCCACTTT. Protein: CASLDRGNSPLHF.

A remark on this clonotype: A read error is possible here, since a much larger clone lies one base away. The DNA for the CDR3 is TGTGCCAGTAGCCTTTGGGGACTTCCAGATACGCAGTATTTT. This sequence encodes CASSLWGLPDTQYF. The gene calls are TRBV19 and TRBJ2-3; TRBD2 might be the D (6 bases). The CDR3 is made up of 14 amino acids. Per the germline V gene, CDR1 is LNHDA and CDR2 is SQIVND (reference sequence). Trimming took off 6 bases at V and 4 bases at J, with 14 bases between the two ends.

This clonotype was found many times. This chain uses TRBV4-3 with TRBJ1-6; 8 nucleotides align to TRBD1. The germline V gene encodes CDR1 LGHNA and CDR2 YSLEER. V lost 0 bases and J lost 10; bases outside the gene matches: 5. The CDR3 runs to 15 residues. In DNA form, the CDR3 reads TGCGCCAGCAGCCAAGAGGGGACAGGCTTCTCACCCCTCCACTTT. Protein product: CASSQEGTGFSPLHF.

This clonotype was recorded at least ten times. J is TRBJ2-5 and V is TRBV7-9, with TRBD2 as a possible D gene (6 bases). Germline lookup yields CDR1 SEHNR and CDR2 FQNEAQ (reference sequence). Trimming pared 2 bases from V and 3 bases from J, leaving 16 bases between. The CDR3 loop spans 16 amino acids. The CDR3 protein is CASSLPTRGPEETQYF. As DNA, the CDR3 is TGTGCCAGCAGCTTACCGACTAGGGGTCCGGAAGAGACCCAGTACTTC.

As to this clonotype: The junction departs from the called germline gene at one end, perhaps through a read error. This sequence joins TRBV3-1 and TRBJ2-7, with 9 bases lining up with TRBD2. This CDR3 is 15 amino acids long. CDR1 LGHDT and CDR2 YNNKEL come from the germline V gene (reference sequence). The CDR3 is CASSQEPLAGYEQCF. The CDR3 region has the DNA TGTGCCAGCAGCCAAGAACCACTAGCGGGTTACGAGCAGTGCTTC.

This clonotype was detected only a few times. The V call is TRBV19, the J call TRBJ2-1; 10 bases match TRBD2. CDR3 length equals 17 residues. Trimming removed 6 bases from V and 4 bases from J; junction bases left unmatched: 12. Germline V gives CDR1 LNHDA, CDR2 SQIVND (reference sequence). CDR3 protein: CASSPWLAGEAYNEQFF. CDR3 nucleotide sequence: TGTGCCAGTAGCCCCTGGCTAGCGGGAGAAGCATACAATGAGCAGTTCTTC.

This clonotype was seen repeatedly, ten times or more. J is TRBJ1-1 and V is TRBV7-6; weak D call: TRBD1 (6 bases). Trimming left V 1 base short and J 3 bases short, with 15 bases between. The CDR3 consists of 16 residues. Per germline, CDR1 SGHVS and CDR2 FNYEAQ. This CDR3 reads CASSLGPRDIYTEAFF. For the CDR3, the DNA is TGTGCCAGCAGCTTAGGGCCACGGGACATATACACTGAAGCTTTCTTT.

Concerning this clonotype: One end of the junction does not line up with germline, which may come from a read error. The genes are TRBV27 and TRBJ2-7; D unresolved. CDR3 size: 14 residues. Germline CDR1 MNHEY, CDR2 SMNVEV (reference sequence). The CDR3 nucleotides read TGTGCCAGCAGTTTATTGGGCAGCTCCTACGGGCAGTACTTC. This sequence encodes CASSLLGSSYGQYF.

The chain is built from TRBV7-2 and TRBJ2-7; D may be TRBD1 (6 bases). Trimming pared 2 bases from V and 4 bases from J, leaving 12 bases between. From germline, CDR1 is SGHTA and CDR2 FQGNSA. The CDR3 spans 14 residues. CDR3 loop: CASSLRDTHYEQYF. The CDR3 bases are TGTGCCAGCAGCTTACGGGACACCCATTACGAGCAGTACTTC.

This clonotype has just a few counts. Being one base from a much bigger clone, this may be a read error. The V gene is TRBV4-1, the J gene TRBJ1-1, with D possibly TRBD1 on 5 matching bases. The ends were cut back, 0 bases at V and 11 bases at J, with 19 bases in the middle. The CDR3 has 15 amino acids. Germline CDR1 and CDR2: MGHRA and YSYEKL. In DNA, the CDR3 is TGCGCCAGCAGCCAAGATCCCCGGGGGGAGGTTGATGCTTTCTTT. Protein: CASSQDPRGEVDAFF.

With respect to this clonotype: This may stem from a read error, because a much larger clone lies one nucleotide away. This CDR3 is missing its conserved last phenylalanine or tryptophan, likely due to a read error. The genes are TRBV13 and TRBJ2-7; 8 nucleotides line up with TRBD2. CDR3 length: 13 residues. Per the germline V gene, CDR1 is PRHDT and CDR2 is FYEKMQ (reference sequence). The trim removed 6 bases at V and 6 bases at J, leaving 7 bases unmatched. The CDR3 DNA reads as TGTGCCAGCAGAGACGGACTAGCCGGCGAGCAGTACCTC. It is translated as CASRDGLAGEQYL.